One and the same sample provided the 4 T cell receptor beta chains below, sequenced in a study of blood T cell repertoires in COVID-19. Clones were sequenced by immunoSEQ multiplex PCR, and TCRdb holds only the in-frame ones, with some missing. The table includes roughly 53,000 clones, 85% to 90% detected once. Input material: peripheral blood. These receptors came from a human donor in a cohort sampled during active COVID-19.

The chain recombines TRBV19 with TRBJ2-6; the D gene is possibly TRBD2 (5 bases). This CDR3 contains 15 residues. Germline V gives CDR1 LNHDA, CDR2 SQIVND (reference sequence). The germline V and J ends were trimmed by 6 bases and 2 bases, with 11 bases remaining between them. The CDR3 sequence is CASRIEGTGANVLTF. The CDR3 bases are TGTGCCAGTAGGATTGAGGGAACTGGGGCCAACGTCCTGACTTTC.

The chain carries TRBV6-6 and TRBJ2-7; 9 nucleotides agree with TRBD1. The CDR3 runs to 15 residues. After removal of 5 bases from V and 7 bases from J, the junction contained 12 bases not matched to a gene. Germline-derived CDR1 and CDR2 are MNHNY and SVGAGI (reference sequence). The DNA of the CDR3 is TGTGCCAGCAGTACGGGACAGGGCATCGGCGTAGAGCAGTACTTC. Translation: CASSTGQGIGVEQYF.

This chain links TRBV2 with TRBJ1-3; 8 nucleotides match TRBD1. The ends lost 6 bases at V and 1 base at J; junction bases unmatched: 8. Germline values: CDR1 SNHLY, CDR2 FYNNEI. The CDR3 length is 16 residues. The CDR3 loop reads CASRMDRADSGNTIYF. The DNA of the CDR3 is TGTGCCAGCAGGATGGACAGGGCTGATTCTGGAAACACCATATATTTT.

The chain joins TRBV27 to TRBJ2-1; D not certain. With 5 bases removed from V and 6 bases from J, the gap between germline ends came to 8 bases. The CDR3 spans 12 residues. Germline V gene sequence: CDR1 MNHEY, CDR2 SMNVEV (reference sequence). CDR3 amino acids: CASSMTANEQFF. The CDR3 DNA follows: TGTGCCAGCAGTATGACTGCCAATGAGCAGTTCTTC.